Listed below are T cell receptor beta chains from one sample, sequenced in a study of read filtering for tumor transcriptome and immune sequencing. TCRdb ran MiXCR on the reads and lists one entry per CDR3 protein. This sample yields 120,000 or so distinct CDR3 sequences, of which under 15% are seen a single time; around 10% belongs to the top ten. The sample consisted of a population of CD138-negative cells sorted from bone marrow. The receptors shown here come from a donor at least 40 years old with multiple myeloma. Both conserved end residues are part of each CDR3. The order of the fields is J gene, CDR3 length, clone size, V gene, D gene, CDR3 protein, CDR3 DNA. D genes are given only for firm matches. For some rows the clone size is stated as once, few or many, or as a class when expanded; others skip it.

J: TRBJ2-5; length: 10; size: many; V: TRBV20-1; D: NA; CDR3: CSAKAETQYF; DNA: TGCAGTGCTAAGGCGGAGACCCAGTACTTC
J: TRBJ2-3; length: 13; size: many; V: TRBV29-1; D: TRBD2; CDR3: CSVKAGGADTQYF; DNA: TGCAGCGTTAAAGCGGGAGGGGCAGATACGCAGTATTTT
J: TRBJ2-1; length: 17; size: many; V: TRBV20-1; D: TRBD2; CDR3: CSATGKLLAGGFNEQFF; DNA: TGCAGTGCCACCGGGAAGCTACTAGCGGGAGGGTTCAATGAGCAGTTCTTC
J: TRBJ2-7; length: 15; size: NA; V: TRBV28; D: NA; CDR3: CASRDWAQSSYEQYF; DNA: TGTGCCAGCAGGGATTGGGCTCAGAGCTCCTACGAGCAGTACTTC
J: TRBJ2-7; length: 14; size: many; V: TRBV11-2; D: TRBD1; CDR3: CASSVRDRAYEQYF; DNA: TGTGCCAGCAGCGTCCGGGACAGAGCTTACGAGCAGTACTTC
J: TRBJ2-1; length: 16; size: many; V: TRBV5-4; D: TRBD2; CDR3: CASSGLAGASYNEQFF; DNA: TGTGCCAGCAGCGGACTAGCGGGAGCGTCTTACAATGAGCAGTTCTTC
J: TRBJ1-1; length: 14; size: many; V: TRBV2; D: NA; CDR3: CASFTASGNTEAFF; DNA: TGTGCCAGTTTTACCGCCTCGGGGAACACTGAAGCTTTCTTT
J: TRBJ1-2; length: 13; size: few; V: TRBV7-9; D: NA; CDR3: CASGRNHNYGYTF; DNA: TGTGCCAGCGGAAGGAACCACAACTATGGCTACACCTTC
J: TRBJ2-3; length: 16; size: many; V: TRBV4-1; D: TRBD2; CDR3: CASSLGLAASTDTQYF; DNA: TGCGCCAGCAGCTTAGGACTAGCGGCTAGCACAGATACGCAGTATTTT
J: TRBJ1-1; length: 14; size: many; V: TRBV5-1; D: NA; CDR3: CASSSFGGDTEAFF; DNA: TGCGCCAGCAGCTCTTTCGGGGGGGACACTGAAGCTTTCTTT
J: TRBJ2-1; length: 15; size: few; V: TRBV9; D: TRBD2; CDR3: CASSRSSGSFDEQFF; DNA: TGTGCCAGCAGCCGTTCTAGCGGGAGCTTCGATGAGCAGTTCTTC
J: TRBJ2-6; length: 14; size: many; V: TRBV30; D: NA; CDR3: CAWSSGAGANVLTF; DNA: TGTGCCTGGAGCTCGGGGGCTGGGGCCAACGTCCTGACTTTC
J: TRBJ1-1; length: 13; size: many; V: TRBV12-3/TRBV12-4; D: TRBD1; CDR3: CASSRGPGLEAFF; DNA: TGTGCCAGCAGTAGGGGGCCGGGGCTTGAAGCTTTCTTT
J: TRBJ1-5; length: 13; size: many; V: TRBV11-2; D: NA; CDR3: CASSLELQGSQHF; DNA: TGTGCCAGCAGCTTAGAGTTACAGGGATCCCAGCATTTT
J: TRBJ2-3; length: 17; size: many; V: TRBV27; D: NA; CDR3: CASSLGNDGPYTDTQYF; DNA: TGTGCCAGCAGTTTAGGGAACGATGGCCCTTACACAGATACGCAGTATTTT
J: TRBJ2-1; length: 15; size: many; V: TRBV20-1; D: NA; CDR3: CSARDQGSSYNEQFF; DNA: TGCAGTGCTAGAGATCAGGGTAGCTCCTACAATGAGCAGTTCTTC
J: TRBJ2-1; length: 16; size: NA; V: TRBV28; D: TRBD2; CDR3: CASSSWTSGSYNEQFF; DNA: TGTGCCAGCAGTTCATGGACTAGCGGCTCCTACAATGAGCAGTTCTTC
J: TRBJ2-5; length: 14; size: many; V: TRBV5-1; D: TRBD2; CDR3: CAGGGIREGETQYF; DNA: TGCGCCGGCGGGGGAATAAGGGAAGGAGAGACCCAGTACTTC
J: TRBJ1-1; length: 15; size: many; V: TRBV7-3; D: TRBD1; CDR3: CASSLRAAGGTEAFF; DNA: TGTGCCAGCAGCTTAAGAGCGGCAGGGGGCACTGAAGCTTTCTTT
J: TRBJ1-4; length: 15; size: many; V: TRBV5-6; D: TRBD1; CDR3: CASSRRTGGNEKLFF; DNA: TGTGCCAGCAGCAGGCGGACAGGGGGGAATGAAAAACTGTTTTTT
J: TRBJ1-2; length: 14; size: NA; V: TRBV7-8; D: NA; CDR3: CASSRDKANYGYTF; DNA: TGTGCCAGCAGCCGGGACAAAGCTAACTATGGCTACACCTTC
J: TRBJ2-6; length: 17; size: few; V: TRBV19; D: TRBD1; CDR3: CASSIFGQGAGANVLTF; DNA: TGTGCCAGTAGTATATTTGGACAGGGTGCTGGGGCCAACGTCCTGACTTTC
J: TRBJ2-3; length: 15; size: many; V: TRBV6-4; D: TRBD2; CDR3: CASRGTSGGRDTQYF; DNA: TGTGCCAGCAGAGGTACTAGCGGGGGGCGAGATACGCAGTATTTT
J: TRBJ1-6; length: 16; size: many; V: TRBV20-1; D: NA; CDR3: CSARLSAGSYNSPLHF; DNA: TGCAGTGCTAGGCTCTCTGCCGGGTCCTATAATTCACCCCTCCACTTT
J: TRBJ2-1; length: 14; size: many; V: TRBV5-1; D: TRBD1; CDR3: CASSLDRGYNEQFF; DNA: TGCGCCAGCAGCTTGGACAGGGGCTACAATGAGCAGTTCTTC
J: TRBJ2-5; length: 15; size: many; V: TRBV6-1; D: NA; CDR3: CASSDFFGILETQYF; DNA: TGTGCCAGCAGTGATTTTTTCGGGATATTAGAGACCCAGTACTTC
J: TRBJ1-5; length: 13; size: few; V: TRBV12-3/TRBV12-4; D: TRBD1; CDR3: CASSRDSHQPQHF; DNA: TGTGCCAGCAGTCGGGACAGCCATCAGCCCCAGCATTTT
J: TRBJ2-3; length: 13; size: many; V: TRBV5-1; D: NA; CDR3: CASSLVRTDTQYF; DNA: TGCGCCAGCAGCTTGGTGCGCACAGATACGCAGTATTTT
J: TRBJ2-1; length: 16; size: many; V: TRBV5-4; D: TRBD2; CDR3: CASSPQAGISYNEQFF; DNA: TGTGCCAGCAGCCCACAAGCGGGGATCTCCTACAATGAGCAGTTCTTC
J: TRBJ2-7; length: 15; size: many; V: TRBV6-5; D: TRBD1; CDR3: CASRRDRERTYEQYF; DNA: TGTGCCAGCAGAAGGGACAGGGAAAGGACCTACGAGCAGTACTTC
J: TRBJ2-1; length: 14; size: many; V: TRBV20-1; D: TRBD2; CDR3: CSARLIQRGPSDFF; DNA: TGCAGTGCTAGACTAATTCAGCGGGGGCCCTCTGATTTCTTC
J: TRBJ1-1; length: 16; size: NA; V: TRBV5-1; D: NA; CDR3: CASSVTQAGLNTEAFF; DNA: TGCGCCAGCAGCGTGACACAGGCGGGTCTGAACACTGAAGCTTTCTTT
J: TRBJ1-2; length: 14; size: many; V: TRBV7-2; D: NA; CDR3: CASSLGSGGYGYTF; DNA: TGTGCCAGCAGCTTAGGTTCAGGAGGCTATGGCTACACCTTC
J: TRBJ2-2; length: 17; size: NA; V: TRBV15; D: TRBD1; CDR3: CATSRDFPGTGSGELSF; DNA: TGTGCCACCAGCAGAGATTTTCCCGGGACAGGGTCCGGGGAGCTGTCTTTT
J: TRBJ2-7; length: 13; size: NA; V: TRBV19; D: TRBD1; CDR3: CASSIDHRGKQYF; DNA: TGTGCCAGTAGTATAGATCACAGGGGGAAGCAGTACTTC
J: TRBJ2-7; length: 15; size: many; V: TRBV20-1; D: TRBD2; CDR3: CSARDPRTSGYEQYF; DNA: TGCAGTGCTAGAGATCCGAGGACTAGCGGTTACGAGCAGTACTTC
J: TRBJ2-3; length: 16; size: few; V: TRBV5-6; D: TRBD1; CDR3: CASRTGTGGRTDTQYF; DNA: TGTGCCAGCAGAACCGGGACAGGGGGCAGAACAGATACGCAGTATTTT
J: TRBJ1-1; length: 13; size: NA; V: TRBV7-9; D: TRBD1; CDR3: CASSAGTGDEAFF; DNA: TGTGCCAGCAGCGCCGGGACAGGGGATGAAGCTTTCTTT
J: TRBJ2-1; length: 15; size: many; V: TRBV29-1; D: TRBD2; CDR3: CSAIRTSGAINEQFF; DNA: TGCAGCGCAATACGGACTAGCGGGGCCATCAATGAGCAGTTCTTC
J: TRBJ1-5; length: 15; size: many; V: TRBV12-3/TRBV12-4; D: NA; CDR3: CASCNPSPSNQPQHF; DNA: TGTGCCAGCTGCAATCCCTCACCCAGCAATCAGCCCCAGCATTTT
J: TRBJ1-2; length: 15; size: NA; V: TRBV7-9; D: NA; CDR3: CASSSLYGAGYGYTF; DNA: TGTGCCAGCAGCTCCCTTTACGGGGCAGGCTATGGCTACACCTTC
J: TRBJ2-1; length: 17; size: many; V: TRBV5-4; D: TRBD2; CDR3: CASSLEAGAGSYNEQFF; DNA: TGTGCCAGCAGCTTAGAAGCGGGAGCCGGGTCCTACAATGAGCAGTTCTTC
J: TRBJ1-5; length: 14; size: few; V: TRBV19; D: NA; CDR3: CASSFDHSNQPQHF; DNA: TGTGCCAGTAGTTTCGATCATAGCAATCAGCCCCAGCATTTT
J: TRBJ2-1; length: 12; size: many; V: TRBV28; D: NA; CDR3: CASGPIENEQFF; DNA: TGTGCCAGCGGCCCCATCGAGAATGAGCAGTTCTTC
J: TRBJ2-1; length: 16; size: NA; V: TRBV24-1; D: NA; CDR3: CATSPLRGGPDNEQFF; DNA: TGTGCCACCAGCCCCCTCAGGGGAGGCCCCGACAATGAGCAGTTCTTC
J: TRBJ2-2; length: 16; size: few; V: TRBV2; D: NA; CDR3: CASSESGRRNTGELFF; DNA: TGTGCCAGCAGTGAAAGTGGTAGGAGGAACACCGGGGAGCTGTTTTTT
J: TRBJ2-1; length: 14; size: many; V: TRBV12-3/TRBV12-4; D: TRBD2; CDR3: CASSFDGRGNEQFF; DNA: TGTGCCAGCAGTTTTGACGGGAGGGGAAATGAGCAGTTCTTC
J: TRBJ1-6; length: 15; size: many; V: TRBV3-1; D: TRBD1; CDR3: CASSHSDRDNSPLHF; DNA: TGTGCCAGCAGCCACTCGGACAGGGATAATTCACCCCTCCACTTT
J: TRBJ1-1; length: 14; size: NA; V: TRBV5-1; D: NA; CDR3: CASSLDGWDTEALF; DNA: TGCGCCAGCAGCTTGGATGGCTGGGACACTGAAGCTCTCTTT
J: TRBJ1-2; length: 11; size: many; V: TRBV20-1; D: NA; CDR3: CSASWGRGYTF; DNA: TGCAGTGCTAGTTGGGGGAGAGGCTACACCTTC
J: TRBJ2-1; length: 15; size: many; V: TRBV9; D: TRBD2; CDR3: CASSSSGTSYNEQFF; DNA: TGTGCCAGCAGTTCTAGCGGGACCAGCTACAATGAGCAGTTCTTC
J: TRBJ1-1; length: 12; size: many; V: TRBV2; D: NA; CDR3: CASLGGNTEAFF; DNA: TGTGCCAGCCTTGGGGGGAACACTGAAGCTTTCTTT
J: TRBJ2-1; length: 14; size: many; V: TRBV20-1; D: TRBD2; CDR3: CSTPGTSGQNEQFF; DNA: TGCAGTACTCCCGGGACTAGCGGGCAAAATGAGCAGTTCTTC
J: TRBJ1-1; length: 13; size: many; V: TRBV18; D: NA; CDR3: CASSPDGNTEAFF; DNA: TGTGCCAGCTCACCGGACGGGAACACTGAAGCTTTCTTT